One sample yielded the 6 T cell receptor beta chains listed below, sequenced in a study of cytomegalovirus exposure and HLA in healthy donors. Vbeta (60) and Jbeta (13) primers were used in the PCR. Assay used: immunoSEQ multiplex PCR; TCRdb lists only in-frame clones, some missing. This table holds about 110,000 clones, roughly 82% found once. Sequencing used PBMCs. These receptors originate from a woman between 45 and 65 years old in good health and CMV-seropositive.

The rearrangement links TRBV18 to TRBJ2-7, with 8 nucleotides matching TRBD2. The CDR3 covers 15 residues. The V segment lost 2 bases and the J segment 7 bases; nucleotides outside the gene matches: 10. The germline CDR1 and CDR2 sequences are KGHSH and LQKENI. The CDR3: CASSPGLAVFREQYF. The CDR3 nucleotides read TGTGCCAGCTCACCAGGACTAGCTGTATTTAGGGAGCAGTACTTC.

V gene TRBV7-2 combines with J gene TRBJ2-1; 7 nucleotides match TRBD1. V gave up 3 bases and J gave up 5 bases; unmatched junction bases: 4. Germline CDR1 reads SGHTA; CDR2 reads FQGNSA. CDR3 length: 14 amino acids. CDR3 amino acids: CASSFRTGNNEQFF. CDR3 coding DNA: TGTGCCAGCAGCTTCCGGACAGGCAACAATGAGCAGTTCTTC.

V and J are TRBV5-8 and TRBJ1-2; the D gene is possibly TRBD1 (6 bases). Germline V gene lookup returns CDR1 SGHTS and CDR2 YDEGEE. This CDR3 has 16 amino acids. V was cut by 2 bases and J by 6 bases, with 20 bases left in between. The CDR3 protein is CASSLSLLGTRNGYTF. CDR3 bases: TGTGCCAGCAGCTTATCTCTTCTTGGGACAAGGAATGGCTACACCTTC.

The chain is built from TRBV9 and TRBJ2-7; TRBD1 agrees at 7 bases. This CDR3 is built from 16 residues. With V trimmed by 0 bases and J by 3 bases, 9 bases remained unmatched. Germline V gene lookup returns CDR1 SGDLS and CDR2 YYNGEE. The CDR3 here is CASSVGQGIGGYEQYF. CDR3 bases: TGTGCCAGCAGCGTAGGACAGGGAATAGGGGGCTACGAGCAGTACTTC.

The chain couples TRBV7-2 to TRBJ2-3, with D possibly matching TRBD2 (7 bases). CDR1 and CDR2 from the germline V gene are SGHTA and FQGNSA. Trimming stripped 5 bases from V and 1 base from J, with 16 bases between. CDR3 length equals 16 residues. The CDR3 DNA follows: TGTGCCAGCAGCCCAACTTGGCGGGGGCGCACAGATACGCAGTATTTT. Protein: CASSPTWRGRTDTQYF. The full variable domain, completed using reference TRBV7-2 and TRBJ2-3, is GAGVSQSPSNKVTEKGKDVELRCDPISGHTALYWYRQSLGQGLEFLIYFQGNSAPDKSGLPSDRFSAERTGGSVSTLTIQRTQQEDSAVYLCASSPTWRGRTDTQYFGPGTRLTVL.

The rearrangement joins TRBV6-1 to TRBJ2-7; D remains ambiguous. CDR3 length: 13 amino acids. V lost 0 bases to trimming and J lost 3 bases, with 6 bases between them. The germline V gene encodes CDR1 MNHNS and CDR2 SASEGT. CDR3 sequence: CASSEAPDYEQYF. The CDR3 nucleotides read TGTGCCAGCAGTGAAGCGCCAGACTACGAGCAGTACTTC.